This TCR beta chain was obtained from a study of blood T cell dynamics during melanoma immunotherapy. Every bulk PBMC sample received the same 350 ng of DNA. Sequenced by immunoSEQ multiplex PCR; TCRdb stores in-frame clones only, minus some. In the table there are roughly 29,000 clones, over 70% of which are singletons. V lost 0 bases, J lost 5 bases, and 7 bases stayed unmatched. This CDR3 is built from 16 residues. CDR1 is SEHNR, CDR2 FQNEAQ, per germline (reference sequence). A few counts support this clone. Noted time point: week 3, after first cycle of checkpoint inhibitor. Blood was drawn before treatment and at week 3 after checkpoint blockade.

The starting material was blood, obtained from a patient treated with checkpoint blockade. The TCR was taken from a human donor with melanoma. This rearrangement joins TRBV7-9 to TRBJ1-2; 9 bases fit TRBD1. CDR3 region: CASSLAGQGREYGYTF. The CDR3 bases are TGTGCCAGCAGCTTAGCTGGACAGGGGAGGGAATATGGCTACACCTTC.